These 8 T cell receptor beta chains were all obtained from the same sample, sequenced in a study of T cell responses to AZD1222 COVID-19 vaccine. Here immunoSEQ multiplex PCR was the method, and the copy in TCRdb shows in-frame clones only, minus some. The sample contains 100,000 or so clones, approximately 91% of which appear only once. The sequenced sample was peripheral blood, obtained on day 0 of AZD1222 vaccination. Receptor source: an adult in good health.

V and J are TRBV28 and TRBJ1-2; 11 nucleotides align to TRBD1. This CDR3 has 13 residues. V gave up 4 bases and J gave up 7 bases; unmatched junction bases: 2. Germline V gives CDR1 MDHEN, CDR2 SYDVKM. CDR3 sequence (DNA): TGTGCCAGCAGTTACGGACAGGGGGCTGGCTACACCTTC. Translating gives CASSYGQGAGYTF.

V and J are TRBV30 and TRBJ1-6; perhaps TRBD1 as D (6 bases). V lost 3 bases and J 9 bases, leaving 12 bases between the germline ends. Germline lookup yields CDR1 GTSNPN and CDR2 SVGIG (reference sequence). The CDR3 sequence is 13 residues long. The CDR3 loop is CAWRQQGISPLHF. The CDR3 DNA sequence: TGTGCCTGGAGACAACAGGGTATTTCACCCCTCCACTTT.

The chain recombines TRBV12-3 or TRBV12-4 with TRBJ2-5; D is unclear. V lost 5 bases and J lost 2, with 6 bases in between. The CDR3 has 12 residues. CDR3 region: CASSLMQETQYF. CDR3 nucleotides: TGTGCCAGCAGTCTAATGCAAGAGACCCAGTACTTC.

The gene calls are TRBV25-1 and TRBJ2-3; 14 nucleotides match TRBD2. J gave up 6 bases and V 4 bases, and 12 bases lay outside the gene matches. This CDR3 comprises 18 residues. Germline V CDR1 and CDR2: MGHDK, SYGVNS. CDR3 sequence: CASSASGTSGSSWDTQYF. Here the CDR3 DNA reads TGTGCCAGCAGTGCCTCCGGGACTAGCGGGAGTTCTTGGGATACGCAGTATTTT.

The chain combines TRBV5-1 with TRBJ1-2; the D is unclear. The CDR3 is 13 amino acids. Trimming took off 2 bases at V and 5 bases at J, with 10 bases between the two ends. The germline V gene has CDR1 SGHRS and CDR2 YFSETQ. DNA for the CDR3: TGCGCCAGCAGCTTAGGCAGAGAATATGGCTACACCTTC. It translates to CASSLGREYGYTF.

The rearrangement uses TRBV6-5 and TRBJ1-3, with a possible D match to TRBD1 (5 bases). The CDR3 loop spans 12 amino acids. V lost 11 bases and J lost 12, with 20 bases in between. Germline CDR1 reads MNHEY; CDR2 reads SVGAGI. CDR3 protein: CAVGTGRGNIYF. DNA for the CDR3: TGTGCCGTCGGGACGGGGCGAGGTAACATATATTTT.

This chain's CDR3 is CASSPGLAGSYNEQFF. DNA of the CDR3: TGTGCCAGCAGCCCGGGACTAGCGGGGAGTTACAATGAGCAGTTCTTC. The rearrangement uses TRBV11-1 and TRBJ2-1, with 13 bases that match TRBD2. CDR1 and CDR2 from the germline V gene are SGHAT and FQDESV (reference sequence). The CDR3 extends over 16 amino acids. V shed 5 bases, J shed 4 bases, and the junction held 5 bases outside the gene matches.

The V and J genes are TRBV28 and TRBJ1-4; D might be TRBD1 (5 bases). The CDR3 runs 14 residues. V lost 6 bases to trimming and J lost 13 bases, with 21 bases between them. CDR1 is MDHEN, CDR2 SYDVKM, per germline. The CDR3 nucleotides are TGTGCCAGCAGCACAGGTCTTTACAGGCAAGGACTGTTTTTT. It is translated as CASSTGLYRQGLFF.